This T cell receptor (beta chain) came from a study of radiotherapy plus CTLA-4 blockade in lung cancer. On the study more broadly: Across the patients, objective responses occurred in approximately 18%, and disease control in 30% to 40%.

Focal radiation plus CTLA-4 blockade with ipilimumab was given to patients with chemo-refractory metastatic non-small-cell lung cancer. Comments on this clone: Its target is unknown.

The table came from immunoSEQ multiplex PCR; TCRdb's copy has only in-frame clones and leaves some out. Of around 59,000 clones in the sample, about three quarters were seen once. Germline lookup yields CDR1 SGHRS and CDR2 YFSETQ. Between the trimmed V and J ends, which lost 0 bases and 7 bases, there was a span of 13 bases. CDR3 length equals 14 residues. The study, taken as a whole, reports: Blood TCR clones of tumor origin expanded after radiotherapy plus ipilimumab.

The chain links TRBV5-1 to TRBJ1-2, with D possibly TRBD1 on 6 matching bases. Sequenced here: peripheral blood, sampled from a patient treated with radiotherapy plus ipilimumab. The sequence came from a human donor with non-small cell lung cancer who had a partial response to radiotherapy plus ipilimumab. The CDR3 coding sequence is TGCGCCAGCAGCTTGGAGACAGGCCAAAGTGGCTACACCTTC. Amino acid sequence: CASSLETGQSGYTF. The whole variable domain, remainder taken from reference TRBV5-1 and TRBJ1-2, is KAGVTQTPRYLIKTRGQQVTLSCSPISGHRSVSWYQQTPGQGLQFLFEYFSETQRNKGNFPGRFSGRQFSNSRSEMNVSTLELGDSALYLCASSLETGQSGYTFGSGTRLTVV.